These 18 T cell receptor beta chains were all obtained from the same sample, sequenced in a study of shared clonotypes between healthy human individuals. Measured with immunoSEQ multiplex PCR; TCRdb has only the in-frame clones, and not every one. This table holds 2 million to 2.5 million clones, roughly 93% found once. Sequencing was performed on naive CD4+ T cells from PBMCs. Stated subset: CD45RA+ positively selected. The receptors were gathered from a man aged 18 to 29 in good health. Some clones in this sample may be carry-over from other donors' samples.

The V gene is TRBV27, the J gene TRBJ2-1; 7 bases fit TRBD2. The CDR3 has 17 residues. Trimming cost V 0 bases and J 10 bases; bases outside gene matches: 15. Per the germline V gene, CDR1 is MNHEY and CDR2 is SMNVEV (reference sequence). CDR3 sequence (DNA): TGTGCCAGCAGTTTATCGAGGCGGGAGAATTTTGCCCGCGAGCAGTTCTTC. Translated: CASSLSRRENFAREQFF.

The chain joins TRBV7-2 to TRBJ2-6; D may be TRBD2 (5 bases). The CDR3 runs to 15 residues. Per the germline V gene, CDR1 is SGHTA and CDR2 is FQGNSA. Trimming removed 3 bases at V and 0 bases at J, with 6 bases between. The CDR3 loop is CASSLGSSGANVLTF. The CDR3 DNA sequence: TGTGCCAGCAGCTTGGGGAGCTCTGGGGCCAACGTCCTGACTTTC.

This chain uses TRBV14 with TRBJ2-3; 10 bases match TRBD1. With V trimmed by 4 bases and J by 1 base, 8 bases remained unmatched. In germline, CDR1 is SGHDN, CDR2 FVKESK. There are 17 residues in the CDR3. Here the CDR3 reads CASSPRDRGGGTDTQYF. Here the CDR3 DNA reads TGTGCCAGCAGCCCCCGGGACAGGGGAGGAGGCACAGATACGCAGTATTTT.

This rearrangement joins TRBV5-1 to TRBJ2-7, with 8 bases aligning to TRBD2. V lost 2 bases to trimming and J lost 5 bases; unmatched junction nucleotides: 9. Germline V lookup: CDR1 SGHRS, CDR2 YFSETQ. The CDR3 contains 15 residues. CDR3 loop: CASSFLGLAGDEQYF. The CDR3 nucleotides are TGCGCCAGCAGCTTTCTCGGACTAGCTGGCGACGAGCAGTACTTC.

The rearrangement links TRBV6-6 to TRBJ2-7; D unclear. The CDR3 is 15 residues long. The V end lost 8 bases, the J end lost 2 bases, and 19 bases lay between the germline ends. Germline assignment: CDR1 MNHNY and CDR2 SVGAGI (reference sequence). The chain's CDR3 is CASSPQLDRPYEQYF. As DNA, the CDR3 is TGTGCCAGCTCACCTCAACTGGACCGACCCTACGAGCAGTACTTC.

The gene calls are TRBV5-4 and TRBJ2-1; 12 positions agree with TRBD2. The CDR3 consists of 14 residues. J gave up 10 bases and V 4 bases, and 6 bases lay outside the gene matches. CDR1 is SGHNT, CDR2 YYREEE, per germline (reference sequence). The CDR3 reads CASSPGLAGNEQFF. The CDR3, as DNA: TGTGCCAGCAGCCCTGGACTAGCGGGAAACGAGCAGTTCTTC.

This sequence joins TRBV1 and TRBJ2-1; the D call in the table, TRBD1, was not verified against the DNA. TRBV1 is reported as a pseudogene. The CDR3 runs 15 residues. In DNA form, the CDR3 reads TGCACCAGACTATACAGGTCCCGCTCCTACAATGAGCAGTTCTTC. Translating gives CTRLYRSRSYNEQFF.

This clone was seen only a few times. The rearrangement links TRBV5-1 to TRBJ2-7, with TRBD2 matching 10 bases. CDR3 length equals 15 residues. The V segment lost 3 bases and the J segment 2 bases; nucleotides outside the gene matches: 5. CDR1 SGHRS and CDR2 YFSETQ come from the germline V gene. CDR3 bases: TGCGCCAGCAGCTGGGGGACTAGCGACACCTACGAGCAGTACTTC. The encoded protein is CASSWGTSDTYEQYF. The full variable domain, in which reference TRBV5-1 and TRBJ2-7 provide the parts outside the CDR3, is KAGVTQTPRYLIKTRGQQVTLSCSPISGHRSVSWYQQTPGQGLQFLFEYFSETQRNKGNFPGRFSGRQFSNSRSEMNVSTLELGDSALYLCASSWGTSDTYEQYFGPGTRLTVT.

The rearrangement links TRBV19 to TRBJ2-1; TRBD1 agrees at 8 bases. The CDR3 spans 16 residues. V trimming: 0 bases; J trimming: 4 bases; junction bases outside the gene matches: 5. Germline V lookup: CDR1 LNHDA, CDR2 SQIVND (reference sequence). The DNA for the CDR3 is TGTGCCAGTAGTATAGACAGGGGGCGAAGGTACAATGAGCAGTTCTTC. Its protein product is CASSIDRGRRYNEQFF. Full variable domain (missing parts from reference TRBV19 and TRBJ2-1): DGGITQSPKYLFRKEGQNVTLSCEQNLNHDAMYWYRQDPGQGLRLIYYSQIVNDFQKGDIAEGYSVSREKKESFPLTVTSAQKNPTAFYLCASSIDRGRRYNEQFFGPGTRLTVL.

The chain carries TRBV5-1 and TRBJ2-1, with 11 positions matching TRBD2. The germline V gene encodes CDR1 SGHRS and CDR2 YFSETQ. CDR3 length equals 16 residues. Trimming took 3 bases from V and 3 from J; bases not matched to a gene: 5. The CDR3 region is CASSSGTSGYYNEQFF. CDR3 nucleotide sequence: TGCGCCAGCAGCTCGGGGACTAGCGGATACTACAATGAGCAGTTCTTC. The full variable domain, in which reference TRBV5-1 and TRBJ2-1 provide the parts outside the CDR3, is KAGVTQTPRYLIKTRGQQVTLSCSPISGHRSVSWYQQTPGQGLQFLFEYFSETQRNKGNFPGRFSGRQFSNSRSEMNVSTLELGDSALYLCASSSGTSGYYNEQFFGPGTRLTVL.

The chain joins TRBV6-1 to TRBJ1-1; 7 bases map to TRBD1. The V gene's germline CDR1 is MNHNS and CDR2 SASEGT. The V segment lost 2 bases and the J segment 2 bases; nucleotides outside the gene matches: 2. CDR3 length: 14 amino acids. CDR3 amino acids: CASSETGANTEAFF. In DNA form, the CDR3 reads TGTGCCAGCAGTGAAACAGGGGCCAACACTGAAGCTTTCTTT.

The chain links TRBV5-1 to TRBJ2-7, with a tentative D call TRBD2 (6 bases). This CDR3 has 15 residues. The germline V and J ends were trimmed by 0 bases and 4 bases, with 14 bases remaining between them. Germline-derived CDR1 and CDR2 are SGHRS and YFSETQ. In DNA form, the CDR3 reads TGCGCCAGCAGCTTGGCCGCGGGAAAAACTTACGAGCAGTACTTC. Its translation is CASSLAAGKTYEQYF. Based on the CDR3 plus reference TRBV5-1 and TRBJ2-7, the full variable domain is KAGVTQTPRYLIKTRGQQVTLSCSPISGHRSVSWYQQTPGQGLQFLFEYFSETQRNKGNFPGRFSGRQFSNSRSEMNVSTLELGDSALYLCASSLAAGKTYEQYFGPGTRLTVT.

The J gene is TRBJ1-1, the V gene TRBV28; no definite D call. There are 12 residues in the CDR3. Germline lookup yields CDR1 MDHEN and CDR2 SYDVKM. Trimming removed 6 bases at V and 4 bases at J, with 9 bases between. The CDR3 reads CASRSGFTEAFF. In nucleotides, the CDR3 is TGTGCCAGCAGATCCGGGTTCACTGAAGCTTTCTTT. Full variable domain (missing parts from reference TRBV28 and TRBJ1-1): DVKVTQSSRYLVKRTGEKVFLECVQDMDHENMFWYRQDPGLGLRLIYFSYDVKMKEKGDIPEGYSVSREKKERFSLILESASTNQTSMYLCASRSGFTEAFFGQGTRLTVV.

The chain's CDR3 is CASSGQGAIGYTF. CDR3 sequence (DNA): TGTGCCAGCAGCGGACAGGGGGCTATCGGCTACACCTTC. The chain has TRBV11-2 and TRBJ1-2; 11 nucleotides align to TRBD1. Germline CDR1 and CDR2: SGHAT and FQNNGV. This CDR3 is 13 amino acids long. V shed 5 bases, J shed 8 bases, and the junction held 4 bases outside the gene matches.

The rearrangement links TRBV10-3 to TRBJ2-5; D perhaps matches TRBD2 (7 bases). Trimming removed 4 bases from V and 1 base from J, with 13 bases in between. The CDR3 is 15 residues long. Germline CDR1 ENHRY, CDR2 SYGVKD. This CDR3 is CAISGAGGPQETQYF. CDR3 in DNA: TGTGCCATCAGTGGAGCCGGGGGGCCCCAAGAGACCCAGTACTTC.

V gene TRBV11-1 combines with J gene TRBJ2-1; possible D gene TRBD2, 5 bases. The CDR3 consists of 18 residues. The V end lost 0 bases, the J end lost 3 bases, and 18 bases lay between the germline ends. CDR1 SGHAT and CDR2 FQDESV come from the germline V gene (reference sequence). The CDR3 spells CASSLARAGLDYYNEQFF. The CDR3 region has the DNA TGTGCCAGCAGCTTAGCGAGGGCGGGCCTTGATTACTACAATGAGCAGTTCTTC.

This clone has just a few counts. The genes are TRBV14 and TRBJ1-4, with 8 bases identical to TRBD1. The CDR3 runs 14 residues. The junction had 3 bases not matched to a gene; V was cut back by 4 bases and J by 5 bases. Germline V gene lookup returns CDR1 SGHDN and CDR2 FVKESK. CDR3: CASSLDRANEKLFF. In nucleotides, the CDR3 is TGTGCCAGCAGCCTGGACAGGGCCAATGAAAAACTGTTTTTT.

The chain couples TRBV11-1 to TRBJ2-7, with D possibly being TRBD2 (5 bases). Germline assignment: CDR1 SGHAT and CDR2 FQDESV (reference sequence). Trimming shortened V by 5 bases and J by 7 bases, and 18 bases separated the two germline ends. This CDR3 is built from 14 residues. The CDR3 reads CASSPGVDRWEQYF. In nucleotides, the CDR3 is TGTGCCAGCAGCCCCGGGGTCGACCGATGGGAGCAGTACTTC.